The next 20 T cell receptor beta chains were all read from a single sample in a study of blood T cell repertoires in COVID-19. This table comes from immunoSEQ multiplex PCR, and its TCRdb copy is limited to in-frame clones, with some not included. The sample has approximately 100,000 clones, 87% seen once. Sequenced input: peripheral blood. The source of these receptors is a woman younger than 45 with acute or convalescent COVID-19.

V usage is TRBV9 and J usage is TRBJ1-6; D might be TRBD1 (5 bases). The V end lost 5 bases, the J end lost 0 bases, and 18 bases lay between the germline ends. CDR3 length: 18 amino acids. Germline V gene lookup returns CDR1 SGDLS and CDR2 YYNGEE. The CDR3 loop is CASSLPRDGSSYNSPLHF. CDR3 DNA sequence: TGTGCCAGCAGTCTCCCCAGGGACGGGAGCTCCTATAATTCACCCCTCCACTTT.

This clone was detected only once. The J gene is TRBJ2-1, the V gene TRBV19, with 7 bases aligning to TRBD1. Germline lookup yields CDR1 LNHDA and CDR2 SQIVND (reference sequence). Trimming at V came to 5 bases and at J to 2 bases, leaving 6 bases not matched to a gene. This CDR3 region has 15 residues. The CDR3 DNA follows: TGTGCCAGTAGTCCCACAGGGGATCCCTACAATGAGCAGTTCTTC. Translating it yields CASSPTGDPYNEQFF.

CDR3 bases: TGTGCCAGCAGCACCTCGAGACAGGGGGCAAATAACTATGGCTACACCTTC. Translation gives CASSTSRQGANNYGYTF. V and J are TRBV9 and TRBJ1-2; 10 bases agree with TRBD1. Trimming took 4 bases from V and 1 from J; bases not matched to a gene: 10. Per germline, CDR1 SGDLS and CDR2 YYNGEE. The CDR3 length is 17 residues.

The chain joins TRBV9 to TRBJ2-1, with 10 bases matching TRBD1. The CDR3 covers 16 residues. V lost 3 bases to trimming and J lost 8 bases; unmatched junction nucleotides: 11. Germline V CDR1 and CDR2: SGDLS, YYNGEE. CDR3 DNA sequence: TGTGCCAGCAGCGCACTCCCGGGACAGGGGATCCATGAGCAGTTCTTC. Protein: CASSALPGQGIHEQFF.

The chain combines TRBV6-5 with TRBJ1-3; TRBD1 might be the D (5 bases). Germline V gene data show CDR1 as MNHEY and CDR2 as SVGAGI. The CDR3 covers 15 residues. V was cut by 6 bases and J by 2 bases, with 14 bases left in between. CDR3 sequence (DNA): TGTGCCAGCAGGTCCCTGGGGGGGACTGGAAACACCATATATTTT. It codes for CASRSLGGTGNTIYF.

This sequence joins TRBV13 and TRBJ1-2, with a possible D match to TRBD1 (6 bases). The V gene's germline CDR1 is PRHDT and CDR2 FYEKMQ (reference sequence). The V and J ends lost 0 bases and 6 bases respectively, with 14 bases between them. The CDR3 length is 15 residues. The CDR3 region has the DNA TGTGCCAGCAGCTTAGGCCGACAGGTTAATGATGGCTACACCTTC. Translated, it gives CASSLGRQVNDGYTF.

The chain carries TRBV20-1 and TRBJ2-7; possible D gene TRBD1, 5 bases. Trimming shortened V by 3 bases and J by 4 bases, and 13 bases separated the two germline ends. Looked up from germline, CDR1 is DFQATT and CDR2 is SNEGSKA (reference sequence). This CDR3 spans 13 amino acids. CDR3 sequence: CSASLQVSYEQYF. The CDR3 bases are TGCAGTGCTAGTTTACAGGTCTCTTACGAGCAGTACTTC.

CDR3 region: CASSDNRDTDTQYF. CDR3 nucleotides: TGTGCCAGCAGTGATAACAGGGACACAGATACGCAGTATTTT. V is TRBV2 and J is TRBJ2-3, with TRBD1 as a possible D gene (6 bases). Germline V lookup: CDR1 SNHLY, CDR2 FYNNEI. This CDR3 region has 14 residues. Trimming left V 3 bases short and J 2 bases short, with 9 bases between.

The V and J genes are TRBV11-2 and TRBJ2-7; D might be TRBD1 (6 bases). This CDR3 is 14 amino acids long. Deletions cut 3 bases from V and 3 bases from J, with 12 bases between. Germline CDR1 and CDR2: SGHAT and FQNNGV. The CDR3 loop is CASSLDSPNYEQYF. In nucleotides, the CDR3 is TGTGCCAGCAGCTTGGACAGCCCAAACTACGAGCAGTACTTC. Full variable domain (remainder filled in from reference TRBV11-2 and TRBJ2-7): EAGVAQSPRYKIIEKRQSVAFWCNPISGHATLYWYQQILGQGPKLLIQFQNNGVVDDSQLPKDRFSAERLKGVDSTLKIQPAKLEDSAVYLCASSLDSPNYEQYFGPGTRLTVT.

CDR3 loop: CASSLRAGPMNTEAFF. The DNA of the CDR3 is TGTGCCAGCAGCTTACGCGCAGGGCCCATGAACACTGAAGCTTTCTTT. The chain links TRBV11-2 to TRBJ1-1; TRBD1 might be the D (5 bases). CDR3 size: 16 residues. Germline loops: CDR1 SGHAT, CDR2 FQNNGV. V was clipped by 2 bases and J by 0 bases, with 13 bases between them.

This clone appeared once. CDR3 DNA sequence: TGTGCCAGCAGTCAGACAACCTTATTGGCAGATACGCAGTATTTT. Encoded protein: CASSQTTLLADTQYF. The rearrangement links TRBV28 to TRBJ2-3; no reliable D call. The CDR3 covers 15 residues. CDR1 MDHEN and CDR2 SYDVKM come from the germline V gene. V lost 5 bases and J 4 bases, leaving 16 bases between the germline ends.

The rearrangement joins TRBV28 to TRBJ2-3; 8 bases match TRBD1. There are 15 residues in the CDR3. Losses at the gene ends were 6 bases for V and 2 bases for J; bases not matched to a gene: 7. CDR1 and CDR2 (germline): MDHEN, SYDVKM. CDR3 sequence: CASRAAGGTTDTQYF. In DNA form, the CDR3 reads TGTGCCAGCAGAGCGGCAGGGGGCACCACAGATACGCAGTATTTT. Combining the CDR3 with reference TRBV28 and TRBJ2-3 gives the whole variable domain DVKVTQSSRYLVKRTGEKVFLECVQDMDHENMFWYRQDPGLGLRLIYFSYDVKMKEKGDIPEGYSVSREKKERFSLILESASTNQTSMYLCASRAAGGTTDTQYFGPGTRLTVL.

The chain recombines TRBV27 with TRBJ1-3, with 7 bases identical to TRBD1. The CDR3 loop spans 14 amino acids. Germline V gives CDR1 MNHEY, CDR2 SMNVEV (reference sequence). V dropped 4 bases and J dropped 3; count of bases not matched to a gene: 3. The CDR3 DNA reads TGTGCCAGCAGTTCGGGGACAGTTGGAAACACCATATATTTT. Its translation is CASSSGTVGNTIYF.

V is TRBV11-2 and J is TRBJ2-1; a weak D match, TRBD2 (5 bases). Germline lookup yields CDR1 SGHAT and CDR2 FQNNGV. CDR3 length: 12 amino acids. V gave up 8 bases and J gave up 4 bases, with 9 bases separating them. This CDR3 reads CASRAGYNEQFF. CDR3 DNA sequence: TGTGCCAGCCGGGCGGGTTACAATGAGCAGTTCTTC.

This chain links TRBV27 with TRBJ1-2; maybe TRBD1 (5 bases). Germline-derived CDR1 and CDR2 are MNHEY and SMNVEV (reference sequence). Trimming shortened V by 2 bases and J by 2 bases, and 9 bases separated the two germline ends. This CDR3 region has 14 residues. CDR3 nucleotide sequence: TGTGCCAGCAGTTTAAGGGGATTCAACTATGGCTACACCTTC. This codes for CASSLRGFNYGYTF.

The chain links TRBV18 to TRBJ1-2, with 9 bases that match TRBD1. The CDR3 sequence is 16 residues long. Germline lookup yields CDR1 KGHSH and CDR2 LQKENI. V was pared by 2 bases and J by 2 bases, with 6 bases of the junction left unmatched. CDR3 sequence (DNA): TGTGCCAGCTCACCAGAGCCGACAGGGGGGAACTATGGCTACACCTTC. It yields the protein CASSPEPTGGNYGYTF. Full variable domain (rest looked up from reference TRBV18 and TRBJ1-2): NAGVMQNPRHLVRRRGQEARLRCSPMKGHSHVYWYRQLPEEGLKFMVYLQKENIIDESGMPKERFSAEFPKEGPSILRIQQVVRGDSAAYFCASSPEPTGGNYGYTFGSGTRLTVV.

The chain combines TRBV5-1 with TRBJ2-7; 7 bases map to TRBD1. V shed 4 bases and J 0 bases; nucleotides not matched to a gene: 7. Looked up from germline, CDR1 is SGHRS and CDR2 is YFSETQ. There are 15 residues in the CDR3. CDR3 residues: CASSGTDLGSYEQYF. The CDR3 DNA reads TGCGCCAGCAGCGGGACAGATCTCGGCTCCTACGAGCAGTACTTC.

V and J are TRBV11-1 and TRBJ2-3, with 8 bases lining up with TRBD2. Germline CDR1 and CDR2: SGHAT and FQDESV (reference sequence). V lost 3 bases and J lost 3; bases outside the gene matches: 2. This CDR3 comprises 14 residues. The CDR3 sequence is CASSFSGATDTQYF. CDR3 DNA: TGTGCCAGCAGCTTTAGCGGGGCTACAGATACGCAGTATTTT. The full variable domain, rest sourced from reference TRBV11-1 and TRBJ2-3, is EAEVAQSPRYKITEKSQAVAFWCDPISGHATLYWYRQILGQGPELLVQFQDESVVDDSQLPKDRFSAERLKGVDSTLKIQPAELGDSAMYLCASSFSGATDTQYFGPGTRLTVL.

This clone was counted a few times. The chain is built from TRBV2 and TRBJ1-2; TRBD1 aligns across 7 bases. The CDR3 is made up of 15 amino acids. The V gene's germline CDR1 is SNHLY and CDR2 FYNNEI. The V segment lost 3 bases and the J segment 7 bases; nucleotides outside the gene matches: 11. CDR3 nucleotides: TGTGCCAGCAGTGAGGGACAGCTACCCCTTTCTGGCTACACCTTC. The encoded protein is CASSEGQLPLSGYTF.

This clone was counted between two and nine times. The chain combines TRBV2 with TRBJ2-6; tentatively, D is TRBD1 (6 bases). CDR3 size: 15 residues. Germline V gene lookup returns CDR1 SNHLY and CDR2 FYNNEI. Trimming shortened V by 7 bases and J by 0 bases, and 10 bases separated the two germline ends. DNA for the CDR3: TGTGCCAGCACCCAGGGGTTCTCTGGGGCCAACGTCCTGACTTTC. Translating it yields CASTQGFSGANVLTF.